One T cell receptor beta chain is described in this entry. Seattle's cohort entered during active infection and was followed longitudinally. In the original processing: Counts of nucleated cells, estimated from reference gene primer amplification, were obtained. Assay: immunoSEQ multiplex PCR; the TCRdb copy retains only in-frame clones and omits some. V, J and clone size are those of that table, while D and trimming were read from the DNA. The table includes 250,000 to 350,000 clones, approximately 91% detected once. Germline loops: CDR1 LNHDA, CDR2 SQIVND (reference sequence). The length of the CDR3 is 14 residues. Trimming took 7 bases from V and 3 from J, leaving 13 bases between them. This entry comes from a study of blood T cell repertoires in COVID-19. Across the whole study: Sources were T cells, B-cell-depleted T cells, or PBMCs; the material itself was cDNA or gDNA.

This chain links TRBV19 with TRBJ1-5; TRBD1 might be the D (6 bases). The sequenced material came from peripheral blood. This receptor was identified in a woman aged 25 to 45 with COVID-19, enrolled during active disease. This chain's CDR3 is CASTWGGANQPQHF. The CDR3 nucleotides are TGTGCCAGTACCTGGGGGGGGGCCAATCAGCCCCAGCATTTT.